The sample holds one count of the clone carrying this T cell receptor beta chain. As yet, its antigen is unknown. Germline loops: CDR1 LGHDT, CDR2 YNNKEL (reference sequence). This CDR3 comprises 16 residues. Between the trimmed V and J ends, which lost 1 base and 4 bases, there was a span of 14 bases. Unique molecular identifiers featured in how the TCRbeta library was prepared. TCRdb analysed the PCR reads with MiXCR anew, one entry per CDR3 protein. Here the sample spans some 460,000 distinct CDR3 sequences, about 17% being singletons. The data were taken from a study of T-cell reconstitution after alpha-beta-depleted transplantation in children. Study observations and caveats: Diversity of TCRbeta at day 60 was high in some patients, arising from surviving recipient T cells and thymic progenitors. At the one-year point after transplant, T-cell counts and TCRbeta diversity were found to come mostly from T cells that had been newly produced. By about two months after transplant, alpha-beta T cells reportedly arose from several hundred graft clones that had expanded.

The genes are TRBV3-1 and TRBJ2-1, with TRBD2 as a possible D gene (6 bases). Material: PBMCs, mostly from graft donor cells, obtained 360 days after TCRalphabeta/CD19-depleted stem cell transplant. The source of this sequence is a boy in the first two years of life who had a stem cell transplant for Wiskott-Aldrich syndrome, so the T cells may come from the graft donor. The CDR3 region is CASSQGRGGLYNEQFF. The DNA of the CDR3 is TGTGCCAGCAGCCAAGGGCGGGGCGGTTTATACAATGAGCAGTTCTTC.